This TCR beta chain is from a study of beta chain features in type 1 diabetes. Every participating donor gave one draw, a heparinised blood sample averaging roughly 100 mL. Study-wide findings and caveats: TCRB repertoires of naive, central memory and Treg cells appeared more similar among patients than among healthy donors. In every one of the four CD4+ subsets, TCRB CDR3s were moderately but significantly shorter in Type 1 diabetes patients.

The sequenced template was cDNA made from the entire isolated RNA. Clones were sequenced by immunoSEQ multiplex PCR, and TCRdb holds only the in-frame ones, with some missing. The sample comprises 250,000 or so clones, 25% to 30% of which are singletons, and 3.5% to 4% rests with the top ten. This CDR3 comprises 12 residues. The germline gives CDR1 SQVTM, CDR2 ANQGSEA. V trimming: 7 bases; J trimming: 6 bases; junction bases outside the gene matches: 7. With regard to this clone: The antigen remains unidentified.

The receptor comes from a man younger than 40 in good health. V and J are TRBV29-1 and TRBJ1-2; TRBD1 matches 8 bases. The sample taken for sequencing was central memory CD4+ T cells from blood. The chain's CDR3 is CSAEDRVNGYTF. The CDR3 DNA sequence: TGCAGCGCCGAGGACAGGGTAAATGGCTACACCTTC.